This TCR beta chain appears in the sequencing data of a study of T cells in Graves' hyperthyroidism and ophthalmopathy. General study points: Blood also showed most of the thyroid clonotypes that were expanded above 0.001.

The germline gives CDR1 MNHEY, CDR2 SMNVEV (reference sequence). The V end lost 3 bases, the J end lost 2 bases, and 11 bases lay between the germline ends. The CDR3 has 14 residues. This clonotype occurred a few times. What it binds is not known. Template material for amplifying TCR beta CDR3 regions consisted of RNA transcripts. Researchers ran a first-round RT-PCR on the TCR CDR3 using the HTBI primer set. TCRdb re-called the multiplex PCR reads with MiXCR, one entry per CDR3 protein. The table has hundreds of thousands of distinct CDR3 sequences, less than 20% seen once. This sequence joins TRBV27 and TRBJ2-7, with a possible D match to TRBD2 (5 bases). The clonotype comes from a man between 40 and 49 years old with Graves' ophthalmopathy. Sequenced material: blood. The CDR3 sequence: CASSFSGNAYEQYF. Written as DNA, the CDR3 is TGTGCCAGCAGTTTTTCCGGGAACGCCTACGAGCAGTACTTC.